This T cell receptor beta chain was captured in a study of CD8 T cells in ankylosing spondylitis. Study-level results: Disease-linked clones bore a CD8+ phenotype and were relatively rare in peripheral blood. Some of these motif variants have turned up before, in reports on reactive arthritis synovial fluid and blood.

TCRdb redid the calling of the 5' RACE reads with MiXCR, one entry per CDR3 protein. In the table there are 250,000 to 400,000 distinct CDR3 sequences, around 10% of which are singletons. This clonotype was observed many times. Its antigen is not known. The CDR3 length is 13 residues. V lost 3 bases, J lost 7 bases, and 7 bases lay in between. Sequenced: blood, either unsorted or a sorted T cell fraction (not recorded which). V is TRBV12-3 or TRBV12-4 and J is TRBJ1-6; D remains ambiguous. The origin of this receptor is a female donor with ankylosing spondylitis or in good health (not recorded which). CDR3 region: CASSFNLNSPLHF. The CDR3 DNA reads TGTGCCAGCAGTTTTAACTTAAATTCACCCCTCCACTTT.